This TCR beta chain emerged from a study of response to subunit inactivated influenza vaccine. Overall study results and limits: It was suggested by the authors that few new T cells are recruited by each seasonal influenza vaccination.

As concerns this clonotype: Antigen specificity is unknown.

TCRdb re-called the RT-PCR reads with MiXCR, one entry per CDR3 protein. The table shows 630,000 or so distinct CDR3 sequences, with approximately 15% occurring only once. Per germline, CDR1 DFQATT and CDR2 SNEGSKA (reference sequence). The CDR3 runs to 14 residues. V was pared by 2 bases and J by 4 bases, with 11 bases between. This clonotype originated in a man in his fifties who received an inactivated influenza vaccine. The sequencing used PBMCs from blood, collected less than 13 days after vaccination. V is TRBV20-1 and J is TRBJ2-2; tentatively, D is TRBD1 (6 bases). The CDR3 DNA sequence: TGCAGTGCTAGAAAGGGGGTAGGCACCGGGGAGCTGTTTTTT. This sequence encodes CSARKGVGTGELFF.